Sequencing of this TCR beta chain was carried out in a study of T cells in Graves' hyperthyroidism and ophthalmopathy (dated by TCRdb to the late 2010s). Regarding the complete study: Peripheral blood samples were taken at the time of initial diagnosis, prior to any treatment. TCR V-J signatures able to tell the groups apart were searched for in a discovery cohort of 90 to 100 patients, of whom more than 40 had Graves' ophthalmopathy and around 56 had stable Graves' hyperthyroidism. Prospective prediction of ophthalmopathy was tested in an independent validation cohort consisting of some 18 hyperthyroidism patients and approximately 16 patients who later progressed to ophthalmopathy. For training and testing, the 100 or so patients in the discovery cohort were randomly divided in a 7:3 ratio. Thyroid tissue and blood T-cell repertoires from six Graves' hyperthyroidism patients were also compared in the study. Following sampling, methimazole starting at 30 mg daily was given to hyperthyroidism patients, and high-dose intravenous methylprednisolone was given to ophthalmopathy patients. TCR Vbeta CDR3 sequencing of 135 peripheral blood samples (over 40 ophthalmopathy, roughly 72 hyperthyroidism and some 17 progressor patients) is reported in the paper. Broader findings and caveats from the paper: Blood samples also contained most of the expanded thyroid clonotypes (frequency above 0.001), which suggests that blood repertoires may reflect thyroid immune responses. No statistical method was used to set the sample size in advance, and investigators knew the group allocation. In validation, the model predicted progression to ophthalmopathy with roughly 66% sensitivity and roughly 72% specificity, a median of 6.5 months before onset. In cross-validation, a model built on a 13 V-J signature told ophthalmopathy apart from stable hyperthyroidism with 85% to 90% sensitivity and around 84% specificity, and in testing the same model reached 80%/75%.

TCR beta CDR3 regions were amplified from RNA transcripts. For the first round of RT-PCR on the TCR CDR3, the HTBI primer set was used together with the Qiagen OneStep RT-PCR kit. The libraries were constructed in a second round of multiplex PCR and then size-selected and purified. Paired-end sequencing of the libraries was performed with 100 bp reads on an Illumina HiSeq2000. As for the original processing: Raw data were processed with SOAPnuke, discarding reads with adapters, uncalled bases, mean Phred below 15, or no exact constant-primer or identifier match. High-quality paired reads were merged with COPE v1.2.5, and unique nucleotide sequences were defined as clonotypes. Clonotypes were aligned to IMGT TRBV, TRBD and TRBJ reference segments using MiTCR v1.1. Only V-J combinations with frequency above 0.0001, covering roughly 99% of repertoires, were analysed. The TCS score was defined as the ratio of F50 (clonal expansion) to E x V (chaos), calculated using BLOSUM62-based TCRdist between CDR3 peptides within each V-J. Welch's t-statistics and random forest reduced several hundred V-J features to 10 to 15, which were used in a naive Bayes classifier (R e1071). TCRdb reprocessed the public reads (quality trimming at Q25 with fastp, clone calling with MiXCR) and kept in-frame beta chains. Rows matching on CDR3 protein sequence are summarized as one entry with the most common DNA and genes. These V and J calls are TCRdb output, not the study's own analysis. Within this sample are under 500,000 distinct CDR3 sequences, with about 14% of them counted one time only. The top ten clones comprise 28% of the sample.

Moderately to severely active disease, a Clinical Activity Score of at least 3, a NOSPECS grade of at least 4, and a duration under 3 months were present in ophthalmopathy patients. Exclusion was applied to patients with uncontrolled infections, other autoimmune diseases, pregnancy or lactation. Clinical symptoms, serum thyroxine and TRAb, thyroid ultrasound, and orbital computed tomography formed the basis for the diagnoses. Ficoll-Paque density gradient centrifugation was used to isolate PBMCs from about 10 ml of fresh peripheral blood. Total RNA was extracted with Trizol reagent, and quality was checked on an Agilent 2100 Bioanalyzer. Turning to this clonotype: Its cognate antigen has yet to be identified. No quality values exist for individual bases; no much larger clone is one base distant.

This clonotype was sampled from a man aged 50 or older with Graves' ophthalmopathy. Specimen: blood.

The nucleotide sequence reads as follows: TGCAGTGCTAGAACGGTGCGGTCGGGGAACACAGATACGCAGTATTTT. This yields the protein CSARTVRSGNTDTQYF. This chain is built from TRBV20-1 and TRBJ2-3, with TRBD2 as a weak D call on 5 bases. The CDR3 starts with the cysteine, ends with the phenylalanine, and has 16 residues. Only CDR3 DNA is held: 48 bases, read in frame from base 1. V is shortened by 2 bases, J by 2 bases, and the region joining them spans 17 bases. Per the germline V gene (reference sequence), DFQATT is the CDR1 and SNEGSKA is the CDR2.